This entry concerns a single T cell receptor (beta chain). Its cognate antigen is unknown. The junction does not match germline at one end; this may be a read error. TCRdb independently ran MiXCR on the 5' RACE reads; one entry per CDR3 protein. The data hold hundreds of thousands of distinct CDR3 sequences, with 8.6% observed a single time. The data belong to a study of identical twins. Germline lookup yields CDR1 LGHDT and CDR2 YNNKEL (reference sequence). There are 19 residues in the CDR3. Overall study findings and caveats: Twins shared out-of-frame alpha sequences with excess low generation probability.

These data were likewise used in another study, on yellow fever vaccine responses in identical twins.

J is TRBJ2-1 and V is TRBV3-1; TRBD2 matches 16 bases. Sequenced sample: PBMCs. This sequence originates from a woman between 18 and 29 years old in good health. The CDR3 DNA is TGTGCCTGCAGCAGCACACCGGGACTAGCGGGAGGGCCCGGGAATGAGCAGTTCTTC. Residues: CACSSTPGLAGGPGNEQFF.